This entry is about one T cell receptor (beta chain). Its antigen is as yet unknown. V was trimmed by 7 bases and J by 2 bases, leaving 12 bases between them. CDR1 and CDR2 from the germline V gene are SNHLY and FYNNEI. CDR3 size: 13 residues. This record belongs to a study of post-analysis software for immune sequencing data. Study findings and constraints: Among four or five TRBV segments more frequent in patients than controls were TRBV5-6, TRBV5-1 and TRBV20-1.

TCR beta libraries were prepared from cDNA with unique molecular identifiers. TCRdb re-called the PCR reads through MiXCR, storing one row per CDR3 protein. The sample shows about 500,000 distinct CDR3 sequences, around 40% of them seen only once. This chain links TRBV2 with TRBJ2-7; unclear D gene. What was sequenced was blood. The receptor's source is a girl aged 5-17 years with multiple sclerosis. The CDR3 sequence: CASKGPLAYEQYF. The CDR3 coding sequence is TGTGCCAGCAAAGGGCCGCTAGCCTACGAGCAGTACTTC.